The 15 T cell receptor beta chains below were found in one sample sequenced in a study of shared clonotypes between healthy human individuals. Clones were sequenced by immunoSEQ multiplex PCR, and TCRdb holds only the in-frame ones, with some missing. The sample has hundreds of thousands of clones, about 91% seen once. CD45RO-negative, CCR7-positively selected cells formed the naive CD8 fraction, excluding terminally differentiated effector memory CD45RA+ cells. The sequencing sample was made of naive CD8+ T cells sorted from blood. These receptors were obtained from a man aged 25-45 years in good health.

This clone was found once. This chain connects TRBV6-1 to TRBJ1-2; no definite D call. This CDR3 has 14 amino acids. The germline V gene encodes CDR1 MNHNS and CDR2 SASEGT. V was clipped by 8 bases and J by 0 bases, with 13 bases between them. This CDR3 reads CASDLMGTNYGYTF. The CDR3 DNA reads as TGTGCCAGCGACCTGATGGGGACTAACTATGGCTACACCTTC.

The CDR3 spells CASSGGLRGYTF. In DNA form, the CDR3 reads TGTGCCAGCTCAGGGGGGTTACGAGGCTACACCTTC. The J gene is TRBJ1-2, the V gene TRBV28; 7 bases match TRBD1. From germline, CDR1 is MDHEN and CDR2 SYDVKM. J gave up 8 bases and V 8 bases, and 8 bases lay outside the gene matches. The CDR3 runs to 12 residues.

Concerning this clone: This specimen includes other DNA sequences encoding the same CDR3. The chain links TRBV7-9 to TRBJ2-5; 8 nucleotides line up with TRBD1. Germline V gives CDR1 SEHNR, CDR2 FQNEAQ (reference sequence). This CDR3 has 14 residues. V was pared by 5 bases and J by 1 base, with 3 bases of the junction left unmatched. The CDR3 reads CASSLTGGQETQYF. The CDR3 DNA sequence: TGTGCCAGCAGCCTAACAGGGGGCCAAGAGACCCAGTACTTC.

This chain links TRBV6-1 with TRBJ2-7; D gene uncertain. Trimming removed 1 base from V and 4 bases from J, with 14 bases in between. Germline V gene sequence: CDR1 MNHNS, CDR2 SASEGT. The CDR3 runs 15 residues. CDR3 coding DNA: TGTGCCAGCAGTGAAGAAGTTCTCGTCTCGTACGAGCAGTACTTC. It is translated as CASSEEVLVSYEQYF.

The gene calls are TRBV9 and TRBJ2-5; 10 bases match TRBD2. Germline assignment: CDR1 SGDLS and CDR2 YYNGEE. CDR3 length: 16 amino acids. The V segment lost 0 bases and the J segment 6 bases; nucleotides outside the gene matches: 8. CDR3 sequence reads: CASSVEAGGSLQTQYF. CDR3 in DNA: TGTGCCAGCAGCGTAGAAGCGGGAGGGTCCTTGCAGACCCAGTACTTC.

The chain uses TRBV7-9 and TRBJ1-1; no definite D call. The CDR3 runs 15 residues. Trimming removed 1 base from V and 3 bases from J, with 12 bases in between. Germline V gene data show CDR1 as SEHNR and CDR2 as FQNEAQ (reference sequence). CDR3 DNA sequence: TGTGCCAGCAGCTTAGGATTCGGGAGGGACACTGAAGCTTTCTTT. Amino acid sequence: CASSLGFGRDTEAFF.

The chain joins TRBV10-2 to TRBJ2-3, with D unclear. Germline CDR1 reads WSHSY; CDR2 reads SAAADI. CDR3 size: 15 residues. The germline V and J ends were trimmed by 0 bases and 1 base, with 8 bases remaining between them. Here the CDR3 DNA reads TGCGCCAGCAGTGAGTCGTCGGGCCGCACAGATACGCAGTATTTT. It is translated as CASSESSGRTDTQYF.

The CDR3 region is CATEETSEGDEQFF. CDR3 coding DNA: TGTGCCACCGAGGAGACTAGCGAGGGGGATGAGCAGTTCTTC. The gene calls are TRBV15 and TRBJ2-1; the match to TRBD2 covers 8 bases. V was pared by 8 bases and J by 8 bases, with 11 bases of the junction left unmatched. Germline V lookup: CDR1 LNHNV, CDR2 YYDKDF (reference sequence). The CDR3 extends over 14 amino acids.

This chain joins TRBV21-1 and TRBJ2-7; the table's D call of TRBD2 was not tested on the DNA. TRBV21-1 is marked as a pseudogene. The CDR3 totals 19 residues. CDR3 region: CASSGYPLWRDDDSYEQYF. The CDR3 nucleotides are TGTGCCAGCAGCGGATACCCCCTATGGCGGGACGATGACTCCTACGAGCAGTACTTC.

This sequence joins TRBV7-2 and TRBJ2-5; TRBD2 might be the D (6 bases). The CDR3 runs 17 residues. Germline-derived CDR1 and CDR2 are SGHTA and FQGNSA. V lost 3 bases and J 0 bases, leaving 17 bases between the germline ends. The CDR3 protein is CASSLAGPRNYQETQYF. CDR3 nucleotide sequence: TGTGCCAGCAGCTTGGCGGGACCGAGGAATTACCAAGAGACCCAGTACTTC.

The chain recombines TRBV10-3 with TRBJ2-1; 9 bases agree with TRBD2. The CDR3 loop spans 20 amino acids. The junction had 25 bases not matched to a gene; V was cut back by 5 bases and J by 8 bases. Germline assignment: CDR1 ENHRY and CDR2 SYGVKD. CDR3 sequence (DNA): TGTGCCATCAGTAGGTACCCCGACAGGGAGGTGGCGGGAGGGCGTGATGAGCAGTTCTTC. It specifies CAISRYPDREVAGGRDEQFF.

This chain uses TRBV7-2 with TRBJ2-5; D call uncertain. The DNA end favors TRBJ2-7, so the J call may be wrong. The CDR3 runs 14 residues. Germline-derived CDR1 and CDR2 are SGHTA and FQGNSA. This CDR3 reads CASSFPHSPYEQYF. The CDR3 nucleotides read TGTGCCAGCAGCTTTCCCCATTCACCCTACGAGCAGTACTTC.

The CDR3 nucleotides are TGTGCCAGCAGCGTATCAGGGGACGAGCAGTACTTC. This sequence encodes CASSVSGDEQYF. This rearrangement joins TRBV9 to TRBJ2-5, with D possibly matching TRBD1 (6 bases). The DNA end favors TRBJ2-7, so the J call may be wrong. CDR3 length: 12 amino acids. Germline values: CDR1 SGDLS, CDR2 YYNGEE.

This rearrangement joins TRBV11-2 to TRBJ2-5, with 8 bases lining up with TRBD2. This CDR3 has 16 amino acids. Trimming removed 4 bases from V and 5 bases from J; junction bases left unmatched: 12. The germline gives CDR1 SGHAT, CDR2 FQNNGV. The CDR3 coding sequence is TGTGCCAGCAGCTCGGGTTGGCTTAGCGGGACCGAGACCCAGTACTTC. This gives the protein CASSSGWLSGTETQYF.

CDR3 nucleotides: TGCGCCAGCAGCCAAGCAATGCGACTAGCGGGATCTCTCACAGATACGCAGTATTTT. Its protein product is CASSQAMRLAGSLTDTQYF. The V call is TRBV4-3, the J call TRBJ2-3; 11 bases map to TRBD2. The CDR3 runs to 19 residues. Trimming took 1 base from V and 2 from J; bases not matched to a gene: 11. Germline CDR1 reads LGHNA; CDR2 reads YSLEER.